Listed below are T cell receptor beta chains from one sample, sequenced in a study of T cell changes during pregnancy in multiple sclerosis. Libraries were prepared by immunoSEQ multiplex PCR; TCRdb keeps only in-frame clonotypes and omits some of them. The sample records around 86,000 clones, 85% to 95% being singletons. The sequencing used peripheral blood, collected in the first trimester of pregnancy. Every receptor here comes from a female donor with multiple sclerosis, enrolled in a pregnancy study. Each CDR3 is given with its conserved first and last residue. A D gene is named only where the DNA matches it firmly. A clone size is listed for some rows: how often the clone was seen (once, few, many), or a class if it is expanded.

clone size,J gene,D gene,V gene,CDR3 DNA,CDR3 protein
-,TRBJ1-1,-,TRBV6-1,TGTGCCAGCAGTGGCAGGGGTAAGACTGAAGCTTTCTTT,CASSGRGKTEAFF
-,TRBJ2-1,-,TRBV4-1,TGCGCCAGCAGCCAAGAAAAGGGAGCAGGGACAAATGAGCAGTTCTTC,CASSQEKGAGTNEQFF
once,TRBJ2-2,-,TRBV2,TGTGCCAGCAGTTTGCTAACAGTGAACACCGGGGAGCTGTTTTTT,CASSLLTVNTGELFF
-,TRBJ2-2,TRBD2,TRBV10-2,TGCGCCAGCAGTAGCGGGGGGGGCACCGGGGAGCTGTTTTTT,CASSSGGGTGELFF
-,TRBJ1-1,TRBD1,TRBV6-1,TGTGCCAGCAATAAACAGGGGGGGGCTTTCTTT,CASNKQGGAFF
-,TRBJ2-3,TRBD2,TRBV18,TGTGCCAGCTCACCCTTCCGAATTAGCGGGAGGGATCCTAACACAGATACGCAGTATTTT,CASSPFRISGRDPNTDTQYF
-,TRBJ1-1,-,TRBV19,TGTGCCAGCTATGTAGGGACTCCAAGAGGCACTGAAGCTTTCTTT,CASYVGTPRGTEAFF
-,TRBJ2-7,TRBD1,TRBV15,TGTGCCACCAGCAGGGACAGGGACTACGAGCAGTACTTC,CATSRDRDYEQYF
-,TRBJ2-3,TRBD1,TRBV2,TGTGCCAGCAGGATTACAGGGGGCAAGACAGATACGCAGTATTTT,CASRITGGKTDTQYF
-,TRBJ2-5,-,TRBV9,TGTGCCAGCAGCGTAGGAATGGGGCCTTACCAAGAGACCCAGTACTTC,CASSVGMGPYQETQYF
-,TRBJ1-2,-,TRBV27,TGTGCCAGCCTTGGGGGGGGAAACTATGGCTACACCTTC,CASLGGGNYGYTF
-,TRBJ2-1,-,TRBV12-1,TGTGCCAGCAGCCTCGGGACTAGCGGGGGGGTCTCCTACAATGAGCAGTTCTTC,CASSLGTSGGVSYNEQFF
-,TRBJ2-2,-,TRBV6-1,TGTGCCAGCAGTGAAGCCGGGACATCCGCGGCCGGGGAGCTGTTTTTT,CASSEAGTSAAGELFF
-,TRBJ2-7,TRBD1,TRBV7-9,TGTGCCAGCAGCCGGTACCGCGGACAGGGATCCTACGAGCAGTACTTC,CASSRYRGQGSYEQYF
-,TRBJ1-4,-,TRBV13,TGTGCCAGCAGGCTGTGGACCGGGATCGGGGAAAAACTGTTTTTT,CASRLWTGIGEKLFF
-,TRBJ2-7,TRBD1,TRBV6-5,TGTGCCAGCAACCGACAGGGAACATACGAGCAGTACTTC,CASNRQGTYEQYF
-,TRBJ1-5,TRBD1,TRBV5-3,TGTGCCAGAAGCAGTGACACAGGGGTTTGCAATCAGCCCCAGCATTTT,CARSSDTGVCNQPQHF
-,TRBJ2-1,-,TRBV11-2,TGTGCCAGCAGCTTATCCGGTGAGCAGTTCTTC,CASSLSGEQFF
once,TRBJ1-1,TRBD1,TRBV27,TGTGCCAGCAGTTTAATACAGGGGAAGTGGACTGAAGCTTTCTTT,CASSLIQGKWTEAFF
-,TRBJ1-2,TRBD1,TRBV29-1,TGCAGCGCCAGTAGTGGGACAGGGGAGGGCTACACCTTC,CSASSGTGEGYTF
-,TRBJ2-3,-,TRBV9,TGTGCCAGCAGCAAATGGGCTAGCACCTGGAGCACAGATACGCAGTATTTT,CASSKWASTWSTDTQYF
-,TRBJ2-7,-,TRBV2,TGTGCCAGCAGTCTAACCTACGAGCAGTACTTC,CASSLTYEQYF
-,TRBJ2-7,-,TRBV5-1,TGCGCCAGCAGCTTGCCGACCCCAGGCTCCTACGAGCAGTACTTC,CASSLPTPGSYEQYF
-,TRBJ1-3,-,TRBV9,TGTGCCAGCAGCGTAGCTACGGGGGGCTCTGGAAACACCATATATTTT,CASSVATGGSGNTIYF
-,TRBJ2-7,TRBD1,TRBV4-1,TGCGCCAGCAGGCCCCTTCTGACAGGGGGACGGTACGAGCAGTACTTC,CASRPLLTGGRYEQYF
-,TRBJ2-4,-,TRBV6-5,TGTGCCAGCAGTAAAGGACAAAACAAAAACATTCAGTACTTC,CASSKGQNKNIQYF
-,TRBJ2-1,-,TRBV5-1,TGCGCCAGCAGCTTGGGGGTAGCGGAGGGTAATGAGCAGTTCTTC,CASSLGVAEGNEQFF
-,TRBJ2-7,-,TRBV7-2,TGTGCCAGCAGCCAGTATGGAGGGGCCACCTACGAGCAGTACTTC,CASSQYGGATYEQYF
-,TRBJ2-2,TRBD2,TRBV6-1,TGTGCCAGCAGTGATTTGCCTAGCGGGAACACCGGGGAGCTGTTTTTT,CASSDLPSGNTGELFF
-,TRBJ1-2,TRBD1,TRBV19,TGTGCCAGTAGGGGACAGGGGGCGGACTATGGCTACACCTTC,CASRGQGADYGYTF
-,TRBJ2-5,-,TRBV7-6,TGTGCCAGCAGCTTGGGAGGCGGGGTGTACCAAGAGACCCAGTACTTC,CASSLGGGVYQETQYF
once,TRBJ1-4,-,TRBV5-1,TGCGCCAGCAGACGACTGGCGGGGTCAACTAATGAAAAACTGTTTTTT,CASRRLAGSTNEKLFF
once,TRBJ2-7,-,TRBV2,TGTGCCAGCAGTGAAGATGCTAGCTCCTACGAGCAGTACTTC,CASSEDASSYEQYF
-,TRBJ2-1,-,TRBV5-1,TGCGCCAGCAGCTTGGGACTCAGTCCCCACAATGAGCAGTTCTTC,CASSLGLSPHNEQFF
-,TRBJ1-1,TRBD1,TRBV5-8,TGTGCCAGCAGCTTGGTTGCTTTCCCGGGACAGGGATACACTGAAGCTTTCTTT,CASSLVAFPGQGYTEAFF
-,TRBJ2-7,TRBD2,TRBV19,TGTGCCAGTAGTATAGCCGGACTAGCGGGAGGAAACTACGAGCAGTACTTC,CASSIAGLAGGNYEQYF
-,TRBJ1-1,-,TRBV2,TGTGCCAGCAGGGTGAGGGCGGACACTGAAGCTTTCTTT,CASRVRADTEAFF
-,TRBJ1-5,-,TRBV19,TGTGCCAGTAGTATTTACGCGGCCCGAGAGCAGCCCCAGCATTTT,CASSIYAAREQPQHF
few,TRBJ2-7,TRBD2,TRBV6-5,TGTGCCAGCAGTCCGATGAGCGGGGTGGCCTACGAGCAGTACTTC,CASSPMSGVAYEQYF
-,TRBJ2-3,-,TRBV7-9,TGTGCCAGCAGTCACGCGGGTCACTACACAGATACGCAGTATTTT,CASSHAGHYTDTQYF
-,TRBJ1-4,-,TRBV18,TGTGCCAGCTCCTCAATTTTCGACAGAGTGAATGAAAAACTGTTTTTT,CASSSIFDRVNEKLFF
-,TRBJ1-4,TRBD1,TRBV9,TGTGCCAGCAGCCTTCACGGACAGGCAGAAAAACTGTTTTTT,CASSLHGQAEKLFF
-,TRBJ2-1,-,TRBV6-5,TGTGCCAGCAGCCCTTTTGTGGGGAGCCACAATGAGCAGTTCTTC,CASSPFVGSHNEQFF
-,TRBJ2-3,TRBD2,TRBV18,TGTGCCAGCTCACCTTCGACTAGCGGGCCTAGACCAGATACGCAGTATTTT,CASSPSTSGPRPDTQYF